This record looks at one T cell receptor beta chain sequence and its context. Its antigen remains unknown. The data were obtained in a study of response to subunit inactivated influenza vaccine. A single record per CDR3 protein comes from TCRdb applying MiXCR to the RT-PCR reads. The data show about 580,000 distinct CDR3 sequences, 11% to 15% seen once. Study-wide findings and caveats: It was suggested by the authors that few new T cells are recruited by each seasonal influenza vaccination.

The CDR3 totals 14 residues. CDR1 is LNHNV, CDR2 YYDKDF, per germline (reference sequence). V lost 4 bases, J lost 9 bases, and 10 bases stayed unmatched. This sample comprised PBMCs from blood, obtained 11 to 12 days after vaccination. The chain is built from TRBV15 and TRBJ2-5; TRBD2 matches 8 bases. This TCR was sampled from a man aged 45-65 years who received an inactivated influenza vaccine. CDR3 in amino acids: CATSMEKAGVSQYF. The DNA for the CDR3 is TGTGCCACCAGCATGGAGAAAGCGGGGGTGTCCCAGTACTTC.